This TCR beta chain was recovered during a study of identifying expanded T cells in peripheral blood. Collection occurred without any documented infections or immune events in donors. Profiling relied on immunoSEQ multiplex PCR, and the TCRdb table lists in-frame clones only, not all of them. The sample has under 100,000 clones, 85% seen once. Turning to this clone: Its antigen is unknown.

Study outcomes and limitations: Technical replicates showed around 1.1 changed clones; around 2 weeks around 15; four weeks 19. Across healthy donors, higher total template counts meant significantly greater approximately 2-week count variance.

The ends were cut back, 4 bases at V and 7 bases at J, with 21 bases in the middle. The CDR3 loop spans 15 amino acids. Germline V gene data show CDR1 as SGHRS and CDR2 as YFSETQ. The TCR originated in a person aged 18 to 70 in good health. Sequencing was done on a sample of blood. V is TRBV5-1 and J is TRBJ2-7; D might be TRBD1 (5 bases). The CDR3 DNA reads as TGCGCCAGCAGCACTGAGGACACCGTGGCCCCGGAGCAGTACTTC. This encodes CASSTEDTVAPEQYF.